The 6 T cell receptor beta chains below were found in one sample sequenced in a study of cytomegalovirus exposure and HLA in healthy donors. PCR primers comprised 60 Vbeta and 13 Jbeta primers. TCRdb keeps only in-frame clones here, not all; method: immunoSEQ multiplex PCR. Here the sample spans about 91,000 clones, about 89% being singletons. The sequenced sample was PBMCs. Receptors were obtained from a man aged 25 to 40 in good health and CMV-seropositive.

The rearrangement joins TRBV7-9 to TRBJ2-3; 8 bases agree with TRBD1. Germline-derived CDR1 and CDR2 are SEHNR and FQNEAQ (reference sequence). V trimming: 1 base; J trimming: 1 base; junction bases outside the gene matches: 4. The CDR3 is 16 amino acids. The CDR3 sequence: CASSLGTGYGTDTQYF. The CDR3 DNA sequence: TGTGCCAGCAGCTTAGGGACAGGGTATGGCACAGATACGCAGTATTTT.

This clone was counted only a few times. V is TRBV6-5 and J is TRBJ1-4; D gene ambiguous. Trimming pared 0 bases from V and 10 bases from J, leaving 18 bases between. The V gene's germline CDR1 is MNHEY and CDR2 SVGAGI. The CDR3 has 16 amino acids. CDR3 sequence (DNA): TGTGCCAGCAGTTACTCGTACGGAGGTCTAAGCGGAAAACTGTTTTTT. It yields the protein CASSYSYGGLSGKLFF.

The chain's CDR3 is CASSLGVDNTGELFF. The CDR3 DNA reads TGCGCCAGCAGCTTAGGGGTCGACAACACCGGGGAGCTGTTTTTT. The genes are TRBV5-1 and TRBJ2-2; a weak D match, TRBD1 (5 bases). Trimming pared 2 bases from V and 2 bases from J, leaving 10 bases between. The CDR3 sequence is 15 residues long. Germline CDR1 is SGHRS and CDR2 is YFSETQ.

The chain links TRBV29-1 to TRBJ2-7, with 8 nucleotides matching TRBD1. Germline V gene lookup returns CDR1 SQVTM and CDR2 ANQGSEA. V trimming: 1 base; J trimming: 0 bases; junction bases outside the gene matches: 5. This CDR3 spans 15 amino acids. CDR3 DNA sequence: TGCAGCGTTGAAGTACAACAGGGGGGCTCCTACGAGCAGTACTTC. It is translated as CSVEVQQGGSYEQYF.

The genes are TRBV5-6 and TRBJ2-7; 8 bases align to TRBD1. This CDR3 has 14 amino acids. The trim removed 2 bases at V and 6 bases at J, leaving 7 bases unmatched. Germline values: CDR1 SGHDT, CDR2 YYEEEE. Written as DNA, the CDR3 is TGTGCCAGCAGCTTCATGGGACAGGTCCGCGAGCAGTACTTC. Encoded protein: CASSFMGQVREQYF.

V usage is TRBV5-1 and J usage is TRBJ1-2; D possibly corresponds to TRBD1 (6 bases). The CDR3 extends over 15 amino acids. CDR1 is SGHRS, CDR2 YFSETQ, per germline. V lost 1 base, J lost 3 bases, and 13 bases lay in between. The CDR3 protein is CASSLPGDAYYGYTF. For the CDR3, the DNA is TGCGCCAGCAGCTTGCCAGGGGACGCTTACTATGGCTACACCTTC.